Given below is one T cell receptor (beta chain) in context. The antigen is not known. There are 13 residues in the CDR3. The V gene lost 3 bases and the J gene lost 7 bases, with 13 bases spanning the gap. The data were obtained in a study of CD8 T cells in ankylosing spondylitis. Points from the study as a whole: The authors reported significant enrichment of disease-linked clones in matched ankylosing spondylitis synovial fluid.

Using its own MiXCR run on the 5' RACE reads, TCRdb lists one record per CDR3 protein. Of a few hundred thousand distinct CDR3 sequences in the sample, 18% were seen once. The sample was blood, either unsorted or a sorted T cell fraction (not recorded which). This TCR came from a male donor with ankylosing spondylitis or in good health (not recorded which). The chain couples TRBV12-3 or TRBV12-4 to TRBJ2-7; D unclear. The CDR3 loop reads CASSLDPRYEQYF. Written as DNA, the CDR3 is TGTGCCAGCAGTTTGGACCCTAGGTATGAGCAGTACTTC.